This T cell receptor (beta chain) was identified during a study of blood T cell repertoires in COVID-19. The table came from immunoSEQ multiplex PCR; TCRdb's copy has only in-frame clones and leaves some out. This table holds fewer than 90,000 clones, 75% to 90% found once. This clone came up once. Germline CDR1 reads MNHEY; CDR2 reads SVGAGI. The CDR3 covers 14 residues. The J segment lost 0 bases and the V segment lost 7 bases, leaving 3 bases of the junction unmatched. The chain recombines TRBV6-5 with TRBJ1-2; TRBD1 agrees at 9 bases. Material: peripheral blood. The TCR comes from a male donor with acute or convalescent COVID-19. CDR3 residues: CASTGTGPNYGYTF. The CDR3 DNA sequence: TGTGCCAGCACCGGGACAGGGCCTAACTATGGCTACACCTTC.